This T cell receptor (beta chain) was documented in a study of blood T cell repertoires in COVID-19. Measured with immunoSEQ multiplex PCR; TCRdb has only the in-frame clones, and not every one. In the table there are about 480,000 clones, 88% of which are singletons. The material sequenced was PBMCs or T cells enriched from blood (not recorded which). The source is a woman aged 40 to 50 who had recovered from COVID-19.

The CDR3 loop reads CASSKTGGVQPQHF. The CDR3 nucleotides are TGTGCCAGCAGCAAAACAGGGGGCGTTCAGCCCCAGCATTTT. J is TRBJ1-5 and V is TRBV27, with 9 bases matching TRBD1. Germline CDR1 is MNHEY and CDR2 is SMNVEV (reference sequence). CDR3 length: 14 residues. After removal of 6 bases from V and 6 bases from J, the junction contained 6 bases not matched to a gene.